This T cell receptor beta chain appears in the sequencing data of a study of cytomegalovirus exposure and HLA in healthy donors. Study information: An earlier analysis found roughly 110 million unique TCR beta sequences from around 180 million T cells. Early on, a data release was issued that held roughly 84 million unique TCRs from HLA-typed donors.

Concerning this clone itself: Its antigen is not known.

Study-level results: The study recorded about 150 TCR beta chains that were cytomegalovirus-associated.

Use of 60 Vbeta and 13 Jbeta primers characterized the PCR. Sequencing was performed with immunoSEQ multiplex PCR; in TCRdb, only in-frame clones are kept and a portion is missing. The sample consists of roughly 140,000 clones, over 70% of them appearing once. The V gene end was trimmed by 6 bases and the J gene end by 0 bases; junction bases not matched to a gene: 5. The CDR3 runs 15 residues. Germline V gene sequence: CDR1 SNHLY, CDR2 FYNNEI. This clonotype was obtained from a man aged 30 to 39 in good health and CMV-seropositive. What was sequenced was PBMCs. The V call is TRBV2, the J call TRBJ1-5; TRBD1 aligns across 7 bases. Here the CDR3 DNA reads TGTGCCAGCAGGGACAGGAGAAATAGCAATCAGCCCCAGCATTTT. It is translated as CASRDRRNSNQPQHF.